This T cell receptor beta chain comes out of a study of cytomegalovirus exposure and HLA in healthy donors. Notes on the study in general: According to a later analysis, donors in an Asian-associated ancestry cluster reportedly had fewer N-insertions than the approximately 620-donor mean. Follow-up analysis seemed to connect common viral pathogens with several of the most significant clusters identified.

Germline CDR1 is MNHEY and CDR2 is SVGAGI. CDR3 length: 15 residues. V was shortened by 2 bases and J by 6 bases, with 14 bases between the two germline ends. A remark on this clone: Its cognate antigen is unknown.

13 Jbeta primers and 60 Vbeta primers were used for the PCR. In the original workflow: Approximately 87 million unique TCR beta chains, 10 million to 14 million shared, were counted in a later analysis. Clones were read by immunoSEQ multiplex PCR, and TCRdb kept only the in-frame ones, dropping some. Clone size and the V and J calls come from that table; the DNA yielded D and trimming. The sample has approximately 110,000 clones. The TCR originated in a man in his late teens or twenties in good health and CMV-seronegative. The chain couples TRBV6-5 to TRBJ2-1; D gene unclear. The specimen sequenced was PBMCs. DNA for the CDR3: TGTGCCAGCAGTTACGGGCCTTTCCAGACCAATGAGCAGTTCTTC. It codes for CASSYGPFQTNEQFF.